This T cell receptor (beta chain) appears in the sequencing data of a study of T cells expressing NK-cell markers. From the 5' RACE reads, TCRdb lists one entry per CDR3 protein and no DNA. The table gives 400,000 to 500,000 distinct CDR3 sequences; the top ten clones make up 6% to 9.5% of it. The receptor comes from a woman aged 18-70 years in good health. Sequenced sample: blood T cells: a sorted CD56 or NKG2C T cell subset, CD4+ or CD8+ T cells, or bulk PBMC T cells (not recorded which).

This chain's CDR3 is CASSPLVEWVGAQGNEQIF. The chain recombines TRBV18 with TRBJ2-1; TCRdb's D call of TRBD1 is untestable without DNA. This CDR3 contains 19 residues. Germline V lookup: CDR1 KGHSH, CDR2 LQKENI. Based on the CDR3 plus reference TRBV18 and TRBJ2-1, the full variable domain is NAGVMQNPRHLVRRRGQEARLRCSPMKGHSHVYWYRQLPEEGLKFMVYLQKENIIDESGMPKERFSAEFPKEGPSILRIQQVVRGDSAAYFCASSPLVEWVGAQGNEQIFGPGTRLTVL.